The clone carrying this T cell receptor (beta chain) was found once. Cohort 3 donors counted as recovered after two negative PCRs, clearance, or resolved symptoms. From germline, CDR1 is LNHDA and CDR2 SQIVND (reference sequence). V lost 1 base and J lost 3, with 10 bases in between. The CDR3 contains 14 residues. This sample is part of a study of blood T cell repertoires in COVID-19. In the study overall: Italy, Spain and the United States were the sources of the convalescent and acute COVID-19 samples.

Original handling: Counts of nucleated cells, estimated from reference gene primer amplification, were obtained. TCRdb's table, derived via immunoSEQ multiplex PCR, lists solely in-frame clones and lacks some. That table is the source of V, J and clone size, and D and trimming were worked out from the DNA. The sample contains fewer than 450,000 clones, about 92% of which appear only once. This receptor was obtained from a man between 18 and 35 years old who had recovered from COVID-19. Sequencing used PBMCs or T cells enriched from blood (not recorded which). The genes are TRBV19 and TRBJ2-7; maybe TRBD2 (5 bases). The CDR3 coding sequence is TGTGCCAGTAGTATAGGAGGGCTAGACTACGAGCAGTACTTC. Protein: CASSIGGLDYEQYF.